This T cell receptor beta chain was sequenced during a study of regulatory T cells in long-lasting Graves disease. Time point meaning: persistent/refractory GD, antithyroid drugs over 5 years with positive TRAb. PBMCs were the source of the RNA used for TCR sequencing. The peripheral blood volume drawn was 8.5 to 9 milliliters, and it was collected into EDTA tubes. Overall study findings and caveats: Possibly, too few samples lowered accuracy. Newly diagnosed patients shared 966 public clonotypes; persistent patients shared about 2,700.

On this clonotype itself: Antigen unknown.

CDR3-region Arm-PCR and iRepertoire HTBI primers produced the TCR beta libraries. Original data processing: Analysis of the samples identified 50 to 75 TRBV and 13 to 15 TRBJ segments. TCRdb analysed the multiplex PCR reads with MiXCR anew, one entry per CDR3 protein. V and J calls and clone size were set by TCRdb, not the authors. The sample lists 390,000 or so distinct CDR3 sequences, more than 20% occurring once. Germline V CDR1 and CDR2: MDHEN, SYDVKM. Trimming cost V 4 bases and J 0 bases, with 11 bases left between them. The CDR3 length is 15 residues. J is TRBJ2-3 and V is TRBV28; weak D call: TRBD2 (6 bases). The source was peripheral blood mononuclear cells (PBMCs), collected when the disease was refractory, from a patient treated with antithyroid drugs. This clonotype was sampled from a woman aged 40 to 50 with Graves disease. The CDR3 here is CASSSLARSTDTQYF. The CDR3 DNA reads TGTGCCAGCAGTTCACTAGCTCGCAGCACAGATACGCAGTATTTT.